A selection of T cell receptor beta chains follows, all from one sample in a study of T cell responses to AZD1222 COVID-19 vaccine. TCRdb keeps only in-frame clones here, not all; method: immunoSEQ multiplex PCR. The top ten clones hold around 2.1% of a sample with 120,000 to 150,000 clones, roughly 93% of them seen once. Sequenced material: peripheral blood, taken 28 days after the second AZD1222 dose. These receptors were obtained from an adult who received the AZD1222 COVID-19 vaccine. The CDR3 runs from the conserved cysteine through the conserved F or W. The order of the fields is D gene, J gene, V gene, clone size, CDR3 DNA, CDR3 protein. The D gene is left open where the match is weak. Part of the rows lack a size; the others show once, few, many or a class for expanded clones.

TRBD2,TRBJ2-7,TRBV11-2,.,TGTGCCAGCAGCTTAGAGGGACTAAACTACGAGCAGTACTTC,CASSLEGLNYEQYF
.,TRBJ2-7,TRBV6-5,once,TGTGCCAGCAGTTTTAAAAGACCTGGACAATACTACGAGCAGTACTTC,CASSFKRPGQYYEQYF
TRBD1,TRBJ1-2,TRBV6-5,.,TGTGCCGGGAGGACAGGGGGCTTCTATGGCTACACCTTC,CAGRTGGFYGYTF
.,TRBJ2-1,TRBV2,.,TGTGCCAGCATCCGGGCTAGGGGGGAGAATGAGCAGTTCTTC,CASIRARGENEQFF
.,TRBJ1-4,TRBV2,.,TGTGCCAGCAAACGTCCCCCCGGGCTGTTTTTT,CASKRPPGLFF
TRBD1,TRBJ2-7,TRBV30,.,TGTGCCTGGAGTGTAAGGGGGCGGCTAGGGGATTCCGAGCAGTACTTC,CAWSVRGRLGDSEQYF
TRBD2,TRBJ2-2,TRBV28,.,TGTGCCAGCAGTTTATCGGCTAGCGGGAACACCGGGGAGCTGTTTTTT,CASSLSASGNTGELFF
.,TRBJ2-1,TRBV19,.,TGTGCCAGTACCTATGGGGGCGGGAACCATTACAATGAGCAGTTCTTC,CASTYGGGNHYNEQFF
.,TRBJ1-5,TRBV24-1,.,TGTGCCGCCAAAATACCGAGGAGCAATCAGCCCCAGCATTTT,CAAKIPRSNQPQHF
TRBD2,TRBJ2-5,TRBV2,.,TGTGCCAGCAACGGGGGGGCGCAAGAGACCCAGTACTTC,CASNGGAQETQYF